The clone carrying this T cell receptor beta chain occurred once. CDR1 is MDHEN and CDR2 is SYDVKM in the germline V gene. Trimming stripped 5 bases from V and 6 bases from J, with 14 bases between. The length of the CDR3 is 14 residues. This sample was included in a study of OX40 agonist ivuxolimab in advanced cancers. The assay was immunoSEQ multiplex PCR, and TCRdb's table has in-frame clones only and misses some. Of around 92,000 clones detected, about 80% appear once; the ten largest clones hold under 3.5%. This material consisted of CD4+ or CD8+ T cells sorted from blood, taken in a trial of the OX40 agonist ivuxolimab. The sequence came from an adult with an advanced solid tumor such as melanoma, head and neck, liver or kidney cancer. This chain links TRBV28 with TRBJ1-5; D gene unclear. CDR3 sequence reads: CASSRATQGQPQHF. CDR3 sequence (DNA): TGTGCCAGCAGTCGTGCGACACAAGGTCAGCCCCAGCATTTT. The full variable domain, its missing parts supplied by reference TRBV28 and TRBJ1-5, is DVKVTQSSRYLVKRTGEKVFLECVQDMDHENMFWYRQDPGLGLRLIYFSYDVKMKEKGDIPEGYSVSREKKERFSLILESASTNQTSMYLCASSRATQGQPQHFGDGTRLSIL.